Below, 10 T cell receptor beta chains from the same sample are listed, as sequenced in a study of T-cell memory formation after mild COVID-19. TCRdb used MiXCR to reprocess the 5' RACE reads, holding one entry per CDR3 protein. The sample lists 340,000 or so distinct CDR3 sequences, 13% occurring once. Sample: PBMCs or a T cell subset sorted from them (not recorded which). These receptor sequences come from a man between 18 and 29 years old who had mild COVID-19 (a few samples of this study predate the infection). Cell type and time point are not known.

The chain joins TRBV7-9 to TRBJ1-5; 9 bases are shared with TRBD1. V lost 6 bases and J lost 6; bases outside the gene matches: 6. The CDR3 is made up of 14 amino acids. Germline CDR1 is SEHNR and CDR2 is FQNEAQ (reference sequence). Here the CDR3 DNA reads TGTGCCAGCAGGGGGACAGGGCTAGGTCAGCCCCAGCATTTT. Amino acids: CASRGTGLGQPQHF.

V usage is TRBV7-9 and J usage is TRBJ1-2; D unclear. Deletions cut 5 bases from V and 8 bases from J, with 15 bases between. Per the germline V gene, CDR1 is SEHNR and CDR2 is FQNEAQ (reference sequence). The CDR3 spans 13 residues. CDR3 amino acids: CASSPLAGSGYTF. In nucleotides, the CDR3 is TGTGCCAGCAGCCCCCTCGCCGGGAGCGGCTACACCTTC. The variable domain in full, completed from reference TRBV7-9 and TRBJ1-2, reads DTGVSQNPRHKITKRGQNVTFRCDPISEHNRLYWYRQTLGQGPEFLTYFQNEAQLEKSRLLSDRFSAERPKGSFSTLEIQRTEQGDSAMYLCASSPLAGSGYTFGSGTRLTVV.

This clonotype occurred a few times. This sequence joins TRBV9 and TRBJ1-2; TRBD1 matches 8 bases. The CDR3 is 15 amino acids. With V trimmed by 4 bases and J by 1 base, 6 bases remained unmatched. The germline gives CDR1 SGDLS, CDR2 YYNGEE. The CDR3 DNA reads TGTGCCAGCAGCCCACGGACAGGGTATAACTATGGCTACACCTTC. This translates into CASSPRTGYNYGYTF. The variable domain in full, with the rest retrieved from reference TRBV9 and TRBJ1-2, is DSGVTQTPKHLITATGQRVTLRCSPRSGDLSVYWYQQSLDQGLQFLIQYYNGEERAKGNILERFSAQQFPDLHSELNLSSLELGDSALYFCASSPRTGYNYGYTFGSGTRLTVV.

This clonotype was observed many times. The rearrangement links TRBV6-4 to TRBJ2-3; D is possibly TRBD2 (7 bases). The V end was cut by 3 bases, the J end by 4 bases, with 11 bases between. Germline-derived CDR1 and CDR2 are MRHNA and SNTAGT. CDR3 length: 14 amino acids. CDR3 region: CASSEEGGPDTQYF. The CDR3 nucleotides are TGTGCCAGCAGTGAAGAGGGGGGGCCAGATACGCAGTATTTT.

This sequence joins TRBV4-1 and TRBJ2-4; D gene uncertain. V dropped 3 bases and J dropped 3 bases, with 12 bases sitting between them. CDR3 length: 15 residues. Germline-derived CDR1 and CDR2 are MGHRA and YSYEKL. For the CDR3, the DNA is TGCGCCAGCAGCCAGACAAGGGTGGGCAAAAACATTCAGTACTTC. This gives the protein CASSQTRVGKNIQYF.

The chain links TRBV28 to TRBJ1-4; possibly TRBD1 for D (5 bases). Germline loops: CDR1 MDHEN, CDR2 SYDVKM. This CDR3 is 15 amino acids long. V was cut by 5 bases and J by 2 bases, with 12 bases left in between. The CDR3 DNA reads TGTGCCAGCAGTGTCCCGGGGACGACTAATGAAAAACTGTTTTTT. Amino acid sequence: CASSVPGTTNEKLFF.

This clonotype has at least ten counts. The chain joins TRBV19 to TRBJ1-1, with 8 bases identical to TRBD1. Looked up from germline, CDR1 is LNHDA and CDR2 is SQIVND (reference sequence). V dropped 5 bases and J dropped 5; count of bases not matched to a gene: 4. The CDR3 is 13 residues long. The CDR3: CASSPGGRTEAFF. The CDR3 DNA sequence: TGTGCCAGTAGTCCAGGGGGCCGGACTGAAGCTTTCTTT.

V gene TRBV4-3 combines with J gene TRBJ1-1, with unresolved D. Trimming left V 0 bases short and J 6 bases short, with 20 bases between. The CDR3 sequence is 17 residues long. CDR1 LGHNA and CDR2 YSLEER come from the germline V gene. The CDR3 coding sequence is TGCGCCAGCAGCCAAGAGGCTGCGAGAAGAGGGCAAGCTGAAGCTTTCTTT. It specifies CASSQEAARRGQAEAFF.

V gene TRBV5-1 combines with J gene TRBJ1-1, with TRBD1 matching 7 bases. Trimming removed 4 bases from V and 4 bases from J; junction bases left unmatched: 7. The CDR3 has 14 amino acids. The germline V gene has CDR1 SGHRS and CDR2 YFSETQ. The CDR3 sequence: CASSIRQGGTEAFF. As DNA, the CDR3 is TGCGCCAGCAGCATTAGACAGGGCGGCACTGAAGCTTTCTTT.

The rearrangement links TRBV29-1 to TRBJ2-3; D is unclear. The germline CDR1 and CDR2 sequences are SQVTM and ANQGSEA. The CDR3 is 14 residues long. V lost 4 bases to trimming and J lost 1 base, with 12 bases between them. CDR3: CSVAIGPRTDTQYF. CDR3 bases: TGCAGCGTTGCCATTGGGCCTCGCACAGATACGCAGTATTTT.